This T cell receptor (beta chain) was recovered during a study of blood T cells in healthy people across ages. In the study overall: Through template switching, about one barcoded beta molecule was captured per two T cells, as measured in model experiments.

A word on this clonotype: Its antigen is still unknown.

Points from the study as a whole: Higher naive T cell percentage went strongly together with higher TCR beta diversity. Diversity estimates from one million T cells were considered underestimates.

V was trimmed by 2 bases and J by 6 bases, leaving 7 bases between them. The CDR3 is 12 residues long. From germline, CDR1 is MNHEY and CDR2 SVGEGT. A second roughly 7 to 11 cycle PCR used barcoded and J-beta primers. In TCRdb, the 5' RACE reads were re-called with MiXCR into one record per CDR3 protein. The sample contains about 720,000 distinct CDR3 sequences, about a fifth of which appear only once. Sequencing was done on a sample of blood. This sequence originates from a man in his 70s in good health. V is TRBV6-2 or TRBV6-3 and J is TRBJ2-5; D is perhaps TRBD1 or TRBD2 (5 bases each). Written as DNA, the CDR3 is TGTGCCAGCAGTTACCTGGGACAGACCCAGTACTTC. Its protein is CASSYLGQTQYF.